The rows below give T cell receptor beta chains drawn from one sample of a study of T cell repertoires in cytomegalovirus infection. TCRdb ran MiXCR on the reads and lists one entry per CDR3 protein. The sample yields under 500,000 distinct CDR3 sequences, roughly 43% seen once. What these receptors recognize is not known. Source: cultured PBMCs, taken from culture after CMV antigen stimulation. All receptors come from a human donor in good health (CMV status not recorded). Some clones in this sample may be carry-over from other donors' samples. CDR3s include the opening cysteine and the closing phenylalanine or tryptophan. Fields, in order: clone size, D gene, V gene, J gene, CDR3 protein, CDR3 DNA. The D gene is left open where the match is weak. Size is stated for part of the rows, as once, few or many counts, or as a class when the clone is expanded.

size: NA
D: NA
V: TRBV5-4
J: TRBJ2-1
CDR3: CASSFSIYALPGAGSYNEQFF
DNA: TGTGCCAGCAGCTTTTCCATTTACGCCCTCCCGGGGGCGGGTTCCTACAATGAGCAGTTCTTC

size: NA
D: NA
V: TRBV20-1
J: TRBJ2-7
CDR3: CSAHIPGQSSYEQYF
DNA: TGCAGTGCGCACATCCCGGGACAAAGCTCCTACGAGCAGTACTTC

size: few
D: TRBD2
V: TRBV7-6
J: TRBJ2-3
CDR3: CASSPSGTSTDTQYF
DNA: TGTGCCAGCAGCCCAAGCGGGACTAGCACAGATACGCAGTATTTT

size: few
D: TRBD1
V: TRBV7-8
J: TRBJ1-3
CDR3: CASSIHLTGTGNTIYF
DNA: TGTGCCAGCAGCATACACTTGACAGGGACTGGAAACACCATATATTTT

size: NA
D: TRBD1
V: TRBV2
J: TRBJ1-3
CDR3: CASNRDRGSGNTIYF
DNA: TGTGCCAGCAACCGGGACAGGGGGAGTGGAAACACCATATATTTT

size: NA
D: NA
V: TRBV7-8
J: TRBJ1-6
CDR3: CASSSGTTIMASPLHF
DNA: TGTGCCAGCAGCTCTGGAACCACCATAATGGCTTCACCCCTCCACTTT

size: few
D: NA
V: TRBV11-2
J: TRBJ2-5
CDR3: CASGRRIQETQYF
DNA: TGTGCCAGCGGGAGGAGGATCCAAGAGACCCAGTACTTC

size: NA
D: NA
V: TRBV28
J: TRBJ1-5
CDR3: CASSSTVYSNQPQHF
DNA: TGTGCCAGCAGTTCCACAGTTTATAGCAATCAGCCCCAGCATTTT

size: few
D: NA
V: TRBV7-8
J: TRBJ1-5
CDR3: CASSLGGLGDQPQHF
DNA: TGTGCCAGCAGCTTAGGCGGGCTGGGTGATCAGCCCCAGCATTTT

size: NA
D: NA
V: TRBV6-1
J: TRBJ1-5
CDR3: CASSEATLYSNQPQHF
DNA: TGTGCCAGCAGTGAAGCGACGTTATATAGCAATCAGCCCCAGCATTTT